A single sample gave rise to the 15 T cell receptor beta chains below, sequenced in a study of T cell responses to AZD1222 COVID-19 vaccine. Profiling relied on immunoSEQ multiplex PCR, and the TCRdb table lists in-frame clones only, not all of them. The sample holds 130,000 or so clones, roughly 84% seen once. The material was peripheral blood, obtained on day 0 of AZD1222 vaccination. These receptors all come from an adult in good health.

V gene TRBV6-2 or TRBV6-3 combines with J gene TRBJ2-1, with 8 bases lining up with TRBD2. In germline, CDR1 is MNHEY, CDR2 SVGEGT. V was clipped by 0 bases and J by 3 bases; unmatched bases: 7. CDR3 size: 17 residues. This CDR3 reads CASSYSPGLGLYNEQFF. CDR3 nucleotides: TGTGCCAGCAGTTACTCCCCGGGACTAGGGCTCTACAATGAGCAGTTCTTC.

V usage is TRBV6-5 and J usage is TRBJ1-1; D call uncertain. V lost 6 bases, J lost 0 bases, and 8 bases lay in between. The germline CDR1 and CDR2 sequences are MNHEY and SVGAGI. This CDR3 has 13 amino acids. Here the CDR3 DNA reads TGTGCCAGCAGGCCCCACCTGAACACTGAAGCTTTCTTT. Protein sequence: CASRPHLNTEAFF.

This chain uses TRBV25-1 with TRBJ1-1; D gene unclear. V lost 4 bases and J lost 7, with 10 bases in between. Germline V lookup: CDR1 MGHDK, CDR2 SYGVNS. CDR3 length: 12 residues. The CDR3, as DNA: TGTGCCAGCAGTGGGTGGCCGATTGAAGCTTTCTTT. Encoded protein: CASSGWPIEAFF.

The rearrangement links TRBV29-1 to TRBJ2-1, with 7 nucleotides matching TRBD2. The CDR3 spans 12 residues. The junction had 6 bases not matched to a gene; V was cut back by 6 bases and J by 7 bases. Germline values: CDR1 SQVTM, CDR2 ANQGSEA. The CDR3 DNA follows: TGCAGCGTACATGGGGGGGTAAATGAGCAGTTCTTC. As protein: CSVHGGVNEQFF.

This clone was seen more than once but under ten times. The genes are TRBV5-8 and TRBJ2-2; D call uncertain. CDR1 and CDR2 (germline): SGHTS, YDEGEE. V lost 1 base, J lost 6 bases, and 7 bases lay in between. This CDR3 region has 13 residues. The DNA of the CDR3 is TGTGCCAGCAGCTTGTATAACGCCGGGGAGCTGTTTTTT. Its protein is CASSLYNAGELFF. The full variable domain, rest sourced from reference TRBV5-8 and TRBJ2-2, is EAGVTQSPTHLIKTRGQQATLRCSPISGHTSVYWYQQALGLGLQFLLWYDEGEERNRGNFPPRFSGRQFPNYSSELNVNALELEDSALYLCASSLYNAGELFFGEGSRLTVL.

V and J are TRBV2 and TRBJ1-5, with 11 nucleotides matching TRBD1. V lost 6 bases and J lost 6; bases outside the gene matches: 4. The CDR3 is made up of 14 amino acids. CDR1 and CDR2 from the germline V gene are SNHLY and FYNNEI. The CDR3 spells CASRGQGAGQPQHF. The CDR3 DNA reads TGTGCCAGCAGAGGACAGGGGGCTGGTCAGCCCCAGCATTTT.

This sequence joins TRBV6-6 and TRBJ2-3, with 7 bases that match TRBD1. Germline CDR1 reads MNHNY; CDR2 reads SVGAGI (reference sequence). The CDR3 runs to 15 residues. V shed 3 bases and J 1 base; nucleotides not matched to a gene: 4. The CDR3 DNA is TGTGCCAGCAGTTATCGACAGGGCGGCACAGATACGCAGTATTTT. Translation: CASSYRQGGTDTQYF.

This clone occurred a few times. The chain employs TRBV6-2 or TRBV6-3 and TRBJ2-5; 10 bases agree with TRBD1. The germline V gene has CDR1 MNHEY and CDR2 SVGEGT. J gave up 1 base and V 5 bases, and 4 bases lay outside the gene matches. The CDR3 contains 15 residues. CDR3 DNA: TGTGCCAGCAGTGGAGGACAGGGGGGCCAAGAGACCCAGTACTTC. Amino acids: CASSGGQGGQETQYF.

This clone was observed a handful of times. The J gene is TRBJ1-6, the V gene TRBV6-2 or TRBV6-3; D perhaps matches TRBD1 (5 bases). CDR1 MNHEY and CDR2 SVGEGT come from the germline V gene. This CDR3 has 13 residues. V lost 4 bases and J 9 bases, leaving 10 bases between the germline ends. This CDR3 reads CASSWGRGSPLHF. The CDR3 DNA reads TGTGCCAGCAGTTGGGGACGTGGTTCACCCCTCCACTTT.

The V and J genes are TRBV2 and TRBJ2-3; unclear D gene. The CDR3 runs to 15 residues. With 6 bases removed from V and 0 bases from J, the gap between germline ends came to 13 bases. Per the germline V gene, CDR1 is SNHLY and CDR2 is FYNNEI. This CDR3 is CASSNGRSSTDTQYF. The CDR3 DNA sequence: TGTGCCAGCAGCAACGGACGTTCTAGCACAGATACGCAGTATTTT.

This chain joins TRBV28 and TRBJ1-4; D not resolved. The CDR3 contains 13 residues. V was trimmed by 3 bases and J by 4 bases, leaving 6 bases between them. Germline V gene lookup returns CDR1 MDHEN and CDR2 SYDVKM. The CDR3 spells CASSFRINEKLFF. CDR3 sequence (DNA): TGTGCCAGCAGTTTCCGGATTAATGAAAAACTGTTTTTT.

The chain employs TRBV19 and TRBJ1-1, with a tentative D call TRBD1 (6 bases). V shed 3 bases and J shed 1 base, with 18 bases lying between them. Germline V CDR1 and CDR2: LNHDA, SQIVND (reference sequence). The CDR3 spans 17 residues. The CDR3 nucleotides are TGTGCCAGTAGTATGTTGTTCAGGGGCCGAGAGAACACTGAAGCTTTCTTT. This sequence encodes CASSMLFRGRENTEAFF.

In this sample, this clone turned up a few times. This sequence joins TRBV9 and TRBJ1-3; 7 bases are shared with TRBD1. The germline V gene has CDR1 SGDLS and CDR2 YYNGEE. This CDR3 spans 16 amino acids. The junction had 11 bases not matched to a gene; V was cut back by 4 bases and J by 4 bases. The CDR3: CASSFLSTGLGNTIYF. Here the CDR3 DNA reads TGTGCCAGCAGCTTCCTCTCGACAGGGCTAGGAAACACCATATATTTT.

The J gene is TRBJ1-2, the V gene TRBV5-8, with a tentative D call TRBD1 (5 bases). V gave up 2 bases and J gave up 2 bases, with 10 bases separating them. Germline V lookup: CDR1 SGHTS, CDR2 YDEGEE. The CDR3 spans 14 residues. In nucleotides, the CDR3 is TGTGCCAGCAGCTTATCGTGGGGGAACTATGGCTACACCTTC. This gives the protein CASSLSWGNYGYTF.

The chain is built from TRBV6-5 and TRBJ2-7; 8 bases agree with TRBD1. Germline values: CDR1 MNHEY, CDR2 SVGAGI. V lost 4 bases and J lost 4; bases outside the gene matches: 9. This CDR3 region has 15 residues. CDR3 region: CASSLSGQGGYEQYF. The CDR3 DNA reads as TGTGCCAGCAGTTTGAGTGGACAGGGCGGATACGAGCAGTACTTC.